This T cell receptor (beta chain) was recorded in a study of shared clonotypes between healthy human individuals. Libraries were prepared by immunoSEQ multiplex PCR; TCRdb keeps only in-frame clonotypes and omits some of them. This table has 2.5 million or so clones, around 90% appearing once. The CDR3 totals 16 residues. V was cut by 5 bases and J by 4 bases, with 20 bases left in between. Germline V CDR1 and CDR2: SGHVS, FQNEAQ. The chain uses TRBV7-8 and TRBJ1-2; D might be TRBD1 (5 bases). This TCR came from a man aged 18 to 29 in good health. Sequenced material: naive CD4+ T cells sorted from blood. Subset given: CD45RA+ positively selected. This CDR3 reads CASSPRVPRVPYGYTF. Here the CDR3 DNA reads TGTGCCAGCAGCCCCCGTGTCCCCAGGGTCCCCTATGGCTACACCTTC.